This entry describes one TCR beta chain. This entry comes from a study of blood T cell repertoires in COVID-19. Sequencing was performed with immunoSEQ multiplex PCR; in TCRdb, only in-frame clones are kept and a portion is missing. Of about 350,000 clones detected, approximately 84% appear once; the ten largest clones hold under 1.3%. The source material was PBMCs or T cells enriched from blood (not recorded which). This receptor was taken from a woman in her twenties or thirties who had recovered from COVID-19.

The CDR3 region is CASSIGTASNQPQHF. The CDR3, as DNA: TGTGCCAGTAGTATCGGCACAGCTAGCAATCAGCCCCAGCATTTT. The chain links TRBV19 to TRBJ1-5; D ambiguous. V dropped 3 bases and J dropped 0 bases, with 9 bases sitting between them. The CDR3 extends over 15 amino acids. CDR1 and CDR2 from the germline V gene are LNHDA and SQIVND (reference sequence).